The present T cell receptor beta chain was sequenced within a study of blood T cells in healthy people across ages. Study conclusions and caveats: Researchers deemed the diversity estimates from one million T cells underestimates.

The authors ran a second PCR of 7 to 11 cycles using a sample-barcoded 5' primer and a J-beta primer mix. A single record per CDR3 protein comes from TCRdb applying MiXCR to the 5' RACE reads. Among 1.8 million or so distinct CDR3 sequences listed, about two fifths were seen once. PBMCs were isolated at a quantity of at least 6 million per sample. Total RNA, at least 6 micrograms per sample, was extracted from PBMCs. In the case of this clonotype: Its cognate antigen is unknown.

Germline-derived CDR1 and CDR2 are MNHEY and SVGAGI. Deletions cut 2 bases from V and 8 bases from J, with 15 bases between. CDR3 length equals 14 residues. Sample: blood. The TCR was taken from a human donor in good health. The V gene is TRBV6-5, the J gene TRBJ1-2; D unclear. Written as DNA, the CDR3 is TGTGCCAGCAGTTACGGGGTAAGGGTGCGGGGCTACACCTTC. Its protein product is CASSYGVRVRGYTF.